This record covers a single T cell receptor (beta chain). Its cognate antigen has yet to be identified. No per-base quality is available; no much larger clone lies one base away. The library was generated by the immunoSEQ multiplex PCR assay. For TCR sequencing, RNA was extracted from every sample and reverse transcribed into cDNA to serve as template. First-strand cDNA was synthesized using SuperScript III with a 2:1 mix of oligo-dT and random hexamers. A synthetic immune receptor repertoire was used to assess amplification bias, and residual bias was removed computationally. As for the original processing: Raw reads were preprocessed to remove errors, and CDR3 was defined by IMGT conventions from the conserved cysteine to phenylalanine. To get clonality, Shannon entropy was normalized by log2 of the number of productive unique TCRs and the result was subtracted from 1. CD4 or CD8 identity of scalp clones was inferred by cross-referencing scalp TCRbeta sequences with sorted blood CD4 and CD8 repertoires. TCRdb provides this immuneACCESS table in a form limited to in-frame rearrangements. Some clones are lacking; in checked studies, under half of them reflect an unresolved V gene, and why the rest are absent is not known. That table furnishes V, J and clone size, whereas the DNA furnished D and trimming. In all, the sample holds 130,000 or so clones, and 45% to 50% of those were seen once. In total, the top ten clones hold 10% to 13% of the sample.

This entry is derived from a study of CD8+ T cells in alopecia areata (dated by TCRdb to about 2018). Study-level background: In both human patients and the C3H/HeJ mouse model, the study applied high-throughput TCRbeta sequencing to look at T cell clonal expansion in alopecia areata. In humans, TCRbeta sequencing was performed on scalp tissue and on sorted CD4+ and CD8+ peripheral blood T cells from healthy controls and from patients with patchy or totalis/universalis alopecia areata. RNA was extracted with the PAXgene miRNA kit for fixed scalp, the miRNeasy kit for PBMCs, and the RNeasy kit for mouse skin. TCRbeta CDR3 regions were amplified by immunoSEQ multiplex PCR using 35 Vbeta forward and 13 Jbeta reverse primers. Clonality in the scalp was compared among normal scalp (n=4), patchy alopecia areata scalp (n=8), and alopecia totalis/universalis scalp (n=8).

The CDR3, from cysteine to phenylalanine, totals 13 residues. The kept DNA is CDR3 alone, 39 bases in frame from the first base. In the germline V gene, CDR1 corresponds to SQVTM and CDR2 to ANQGSEA. Compared with germline, V lacks 4 bases and J lacks 1 base; bases without a gene match: 4. Lesional scalp punch biopsies and peripheral blood were obtained from alopecia areata patients. PBMCs were isolated by density centrifugation and stained for CD3, CD4 and CD8, after which CD4+ and CD8+ T cells were sorted on a FACSAria. As part of a multicenter biomarker study, untreated alopecia areata patients were recruited. In four to six patients from the biomarker study, the blood CD8+ T cells went through an additional sort into NKG2D-low and NKG2D-high fractions. Findings and caveats that apply to the study as a whole: Compared with mice, TCR sequences shared between patients were less clear, possibly partly because of HLA diversity across the patient population. Compared with normal scalp, lesional scalp had higher clonality and more expanded CD8+ clones, particularly in alopecia totalis/universalis, a pattern that suggests antigenic drive. Resident alphabeta T cells in normal human skin are also sequenced, complicating scalp TCR repertoire analysis, unlike mouse skin dominated by gammadelta T cells.

Sequenced sample: NKG2D-low CD8+ T cells sorted from blood. The sample's cell subset or site label, decoded: sorted CD8+ NKG2D-low blood T cells. The sequence was collected from a human donor with alopecia areata. The rearrangement joined TRBV29-1 to TRBJ2-7, with 7 bases in between that match TRBD2. The DNA sequence is TGCAGCGTTGTTCCTAGCGGTTCCTACGAGCAGTACTTC. The encoded protein is CSVVPSGSYEQYF.